The 25 T cell receptor beta chains below come from one sample, sequenced in a study of blood T cells in healthy people across ages. The second PCR ran about 6 to 11 cycles with a sample-barcoded 5' primer and J-beta primers. TCRdb reprocessed the 5' RACE reads with MiXCR, giving one entry per CDR3 protein. The table has under 1,000,000 distinct CDR3 sequences, about 36% seen once. Input material: blood. These receptors all come from a young man in good health.

The rearrangement links TRBV27 to TRBJ2-5; TRBD1 matches at 8 bases. The end of the DNA fits TRBJ2-7 better, so the J call may be wrong. CDR3 length: 17 residues. CDR1 and CDR2 (germline): MNHEY, SMNVEV (reference sequence). The CDR3 sequence: CASSLQHRAGGGYEQYF. The CDR3 nucleotides are TGTGCCAGCAGTTTACAGCACCGTGCAGGGGGCGGCTACGAGCAGTACTTC.

The CDR3 is CSARDKLHEQYF. CDR3 nucleotide sequence: TGCAGTGCTAGAGATAAGCTCCACGAGCAGTACTTC. The chain has TRBV20-1 and TRBJ2-4; D uncertain. The DNA end favors TRBJ2-7, so the J call may be wrong. Looked up from germline, CDR1 is DFQATT and CDR2 is SNEGSKA (reference sequence). The CDR3 length is 12 residues.

The chain couples TRBV2 to TRBJ1-1; the D gene is possibly TRBD1 (5 bases). CDR1 is SNHLY, CDR2 FYNNEI, per germline. This CDR3 has 13 amino acids. V lost 6 bases, J lost 0 bases, and 8 bases lay in between. This CDR3 is CASRDTLNTEAFF. The CDR3 DNA reads as TGTGCCAGCAGGGACACTTTGAACACTGAAGCTTTCTTT.

CDR3 coding DNA: TGTGCCAGCAGTGAATATAACGGTGCAGGGGACTATGGCTACACCTTC. It yields the protein CASSEYNGAGDYGYTF. The V and J genes are TRBV25-1 and TRBJ1-2; tentatively, D is TRBD1 (6 bases). This CDR3 spans 16 amino acids. V was trimmed by 0 bases and J by 3 bases, leaving 14 bases between them. Germline V gene lookup returns CDR1 MGHDK and CDR2 SYGVNS.

This clonotype was recorded once. A read error may be the cause here, since a much bigger clone is one base away. The chain has TRBV12-3 or TRBV12-4 and TRBJ1-2, with D possibly TRBD1 on 6 matching bases. V was trimmed by 3 bases and J by 7 bases, leaving 21 bases between them. The CDR3 loop spans 16 amino acids. CDR3 protein: CASSFDRTAPGCGYTF. The CDR3 DNA follows: TGTGCCAGCAGTTTCGACCGGACAGCCCCTGGCTGTGGCTACACCTTC.

This chain connects TRBV5-1 to TRBJ2-3; TRBD1 matches 9 bases. Germline CDR1 and CDR2: SGHRS and YFSETQ. The CDR3 consists of 14 residues. J lost 6 bases, V lost 5 bases, and 7 bases had no gene match. The CDR3 DNA reads as TGCGCCAGCAGGGGGACAGGGTATGCCGATACGCAGTATTTT. Protein sequence: CASRGTGYADTQYF.

This clonotype was seen a handful of times. One end of the junction fails to match germline, which may point to a read error. The chain joins TRBV7-2 to TRBJ2-1; 9 bases align to TRBD1. Germline CDR1 and CDR2: SGHTA and FQGNSA. The CDR3 is made up of 15 amino acids. The CDR3 loop is CAGSSTGGSYNEQFF. The CDR3 DNA reads TGTGCCGGCAGTTCGACAGGGGGCTCCTACAATGAGCAGTTCTTC.

The chain has TRBV24-1 and TRBJ2-5; 8 positions match TRBD1. CDR1 and CDR2 from the germline V gene are KGHDR and SFDVKD. V was pared by 4 bases and J by 11 bases, with 8 bases of the junction left unmatched. This CDR3 spans 13 amino acids. This chain's CDR3 is CATSESTGGEQYF. The CDR3 DNA reads TGTGCCACCAGTGAGAGTACAGGGGGTGAGCAGTACTTC.

The chain recombines TRBV20-1 with TRBJ2-7, with a tentative D call TRBD2 (7 bases). This CDR3 region has 12 residues. V shed 4 bases and J shed 10 bases, with 17 bases lying between them. CDR1 is DFQATT and CDR2 is SNEGSKA in the germline V gene (reference sequence). For the CDR3, the DNA is TGCAGTGCTAACAGGGAGGGGACTGAACAGTACTTC. Translating gives CSANREGTEQYF.

The sample holds many counts of this clonotype. The chain carries TRBV20-1 and TRBJ2-7, with unresolved D. V was pared by 2 bases and J by 6 bases, with 20 bases between. Per the germline V gene, CDR1 is DFQATT and CDR2 is SNEGSKA (reference sequence). CDR3 length equals 15 residues. The CDR3 reads CSARSRTGPMGEQYF. The DNA for the CDR3 is TGCAGTGCTAGATCTCGAACCGGGCCCATGGGCGAGCAGTACTTC.

This clonotype was seen only a few times. The rearrangement joins TRBV2 to TRBJ1-2; 9 nucleotides line up with TRBD1. Trimming took 4 bases from V and 3 from J; bases not matched to a gene: 3. Germline assignment: CDR1 SNHLY and CDR2 FYNNEI. CDR3 length equals 14 residues. The CDR3 reads CASSAGQGYYGYTF. CDR3 nucleotides: TGTGCCAGCAGTGCAGGACAGGGGTACTATGGCTACACCTTC.

This clonotype has a count of ten or more. The chain links TRBV7-2 to TRBJ2-3, with a possible D match to TRBD1 (6 bases). CDR3 length: 16 residues. Trimming took 6 bases from V and 2 from J, leaving 18 bases between them. The V gene's germline CDR1 is SGHTA and CDR2 FQGNSA. The DNA for the CDR3 is TGTGCCAGCAGGCCTCCGGGACACTATGCCACAGATACGCAGTATTTT. It translates to CASRPPGHYATDTQYF.

This clonotype has just a few counts. The chain uses TRBV7-2 and TRBJ2-2, with 7 bases identical to TRBD2. The V gene's germline CDR1 is SGHTA and CDR2 FQGNSA. Trimming took 3 bases from V and 4 from J; bases not matched to a gene: 5. The CDR3 runs 15 residues. CDR3 in amino acids: CASSLGGPATGELFF. CDR3 nucleotide sequence: TGTGCCAGCAGCTTGGGAGGGCCTGCCACCGGGGAGCTGTTTTTT.

V and J are TRBV7-2 and TRBJ2-1, with TRBD2 matching over 10 bases. The trim removed 1 base at V and 13 bases at J, leaving 13 bases unmatched. Germline-derived CDR1 and CDR2 are SGHTA and FQGNSA. There are 16 residues in the CDR3. The CDR3 protein is CASSLEKRGGLETQFF. CDR3 coding DNA: TGTGCCAGCAGCTTAGAGAAGCGGGGGGGCCTAGAGACCCAGTTCTTC.

The table lists this clonotype with a few counts. This chain uses TRBV20-1 with TRBJ2-5; 8 bases are shared with TRBD2. Unmatched junction bases numbered 10, after V lost 3 bases and J lost 1 base. CDR3 length: 16 amino acids. Per the germline V gene, CDR1 is DFQATT and CDR2 is SNEGSKA (reference sequence). The CDR3 sequence is CSASPPRTSFQETQYF. The CDR3 DNA is TGCAGTGCTAGTCCCCCTCGGACTAGCTTCCAAGAGACCCAGTACTTC.

This clonotype was detected only a few times. The rearrangement links TRBV12-3 or TRBV12-4 to TRBJ1-5, with TRBD1 matching 9 bases. The junction had 8 bases not matched to a gene; V was cut back by 6 bases and J by 5 bases. The CDR3 sequence is 15 residues long. In DNA, the CDR3 is TGTGCCAGCAGCCCCGCCGGGACAGGGCATCAGCCCCAGCATTTT. It codes for CASSPAGTGHQPQHF.

This chain connects TRBV5-6 to TRBJ1-3; D is uncertain. The germline V gene has CDR1 SGHDT and CDR2 YYEEEE. The CDR3 length is 15 residues. V dropped 3 bases and J dropped 0 bases, with 10 bases sitting between them. CDR3 bases: TGTGCCAGCAGCTCTGACTCAAGCTCTGGAAACACCATATATTTT. Translation: CASSSDSSSGNTIYF.

This chain links TRBV6-2 or TRBV6-3 with TRBJ1-1; perhaps TRBD1 as D (5 bases). V gave up 6 bases and J gave up 1 base, with 21 bases separating them. CDR1 is MNHEY and CDR2 is SVGEGT in the germline V gene. This CDR3 spans 17 amino acids. CDR3 nucleotides: TGTGCCAGCAGCCACTACCTACCCGGGACGGCGAACACTGAAGCTTTCTTT. Amino acids: CASSHYLPGTANTEAFF.

This chain links TRBV7-2 with TRBJ2-4; a weak D match, TRBD1 (6 bases). The CDR3 runs to 16 residues. Germline V gene lookup returns CDR1 SGHTA and CDR2 FQGNSA. V gave up 1 base and J gave up 0 bases, with 10 bases separating them. CDR3 sequence (DNA): TGTGCCAGCAGCTTAGTGACACAGGGAGCCAAAAACATTCAGTACTTC. Amino acid sequence: CASSLVTQGAKNIQYF. The variable domain in full, completed from reference TRBV7-2 and TRBJ2-4, reads GAGVSQSPSNKVTEKGKDVELRCDPISGHTALYWYRQSLGQGLEFLIYFQGNSAPDKSGLPSDRFSAERTGGSVSTLTIQRTQQEDSAVYLCASSLVTQGAKNIQYFGAGTRLSVL.

This clonotype appeared a few times. The chain combines TRBV12-3 or TRBV12-4 with TRBJ2-5; 10 positions agree with TRBD2. This CDR3 contains 15 residues. V trimming: 3 bases; J trimming: 3 bases; junction bases outside the gene matches: 4. CDR3 in DNA: TGTGCCAGCAGTTTTAGCGGGGGGCCGAAAGAGACCCAGTACTTC. Protein sequence: CASSFSGGPKETQYF.

The chain uses TRBV7-9 and TRBJ2-3; TRBD1 aligns across 8 bases. CDR1 and CDR2 from the germline V gene are SEHNR and FQNEAQ (reference sequence). The junction had 15 bases not matched to a gene; V was cut back by 6 bases and J by 4 bases. The CDR3 runs to 17 residues. The CDR3 DNA sequence: TGTGCCAGCAGGACGAAGACCGGACAGGGTGGCGCAGATACGCAGTATTTT. Protein sequence: CASRTKTGQGGADTQYF. Variable domain in full (rest from reference TRBV7-9 and TRBJ2-3): DTGVSQNPRHKITKRGQNVTFRCDPISEHNRLYWYRQTLGQGPEFLTYFQNEAQLEKSRLLSDRFSAERPKGSFSTLEIQRTEQGDSAMYLCASRTKTGQGGADTQYFGPGTRLTVL.

This chain links TRBV2 with TRBJ1-2; tentative D call: TRBD1 (5 bases). The germline gives CDR1 SNHLY, CDR2 FYNNEI. V lost 3 bases and J 7 bases, leaving 12 bases between the germline ends. The CDR3 covers 13 residues. Here the CDR3 DNA reads TGTGCCAGCAGTGAGGGGCCGGGGGGTGGCTACACCTTC. Residues: CASSEGPGGGYTF.

This clonotype was seen once. The chain carries TRBV29-1 and TRBJ1-1; perhaps TRBD1 as D (5 bases). Germline V gene sequence: CDR1 SQVTM, CDR2 ANQGSEA. The CDR3 has 13 amino acids. V lost 5 bases and J lost 2, with 12 bases in between. CDR3 residues: CSVKGQTNTEAFF. The CDR3 nucleotides are TGCAGCGTTAAAGGACAAACTAACACTGAAGCTTTCTTT.

About this clonotype: A much larger clone lies one base from this, so it may be a read error. The chain links TRBV4-1 to TRBJ2-1; a possible D gene is TRBD1 (6 bases). The CDR3 runs 12 residues. Germline V CDR1 and CDR2: MGHRA, YSYEKL. CDR3 DNA sequence: TGCGCCAGCCAAGACAGGTACAAGGAGCAGTTCTTC. Encoded protein: CASQDRYKEQFF.

This clonotype came up a few times. DNA for the CDR3: TGTGCCAGCAGCTTATGGGGGGATGATTCCTACAATGAGCAGTACTTC. Translating it yields CASSLWGDDSYNEQYF. This rearrangement joins TRBV7-3 to TRBJ2-5; TRBD2 is a possible D gene (6 bases). Germline V lookup: CDR1 SGHTA, CDR2 FQGTGA. V shed 2 bases and J shed 11 bases, with 24 bases lying between them. CDR3 length: 16 amino acids.